These 24 T cell receptor beta chains originate from one sample sequenced in a study of control samples from healthy donors and cancer patients (dated by TCRdb to 2018 to 2021). Libraries were built with the immunoSEQ multiplex PCR assay. In TCRdb, the immuneACCESS table is reduced to in-frame sequences with V and J assigned. These tables do not hold every clone; where another copy was compared, an unresolved V gene accounts for under half, and the others remain unexplained. The sample profile shows under 200,000 clones; approximately 94% of them were found once. 13% to 15% of the sample is held by the ten biggest clonotypes. The sample was PBMCs. These receptors were obtained from a man aged 55 to 69 with colorectal cancer.

The chain combines TRBV19 with TRBJ2-3; tentative D call: TRBD2 (7 bases). CDR1 LNHDA and CDR2 SQIVND come from the germline V gene (reference sequence). The CDR3 contains 15 residues. The V gene lost 3 bases and the J gene lost 2 bases, with 12 bases spanning the gap. For the CDR3, the DNA is TGTGCCAGTAGTATTGGGGGGGCCCCCACAGATACGCAGTATTTT. Translated: CASSIGGAPTDTQYF.

This clone was counted a single time. The rearrangement links TRBV5-4 to TRBJ1-2; 9 nucleotides match TRBD1. The CDR3 is made up of 15 amino acids. The germline V gene has CDR1 SGHNT and CDR2 YYREEE (reference sequence). V was pared by 7 bases and J by 6 bases, with 13 bases of the junction left unmatched. The CDR3 DNA is TGTGCCAGCGGTAACAGGGGGCGCCTAAGGGATGGCTACACCTTC. This codes for CASGNRGRLRDGYTF.

The J gene is TRBJ2-3, the V gene TRBV5-4, with TRBD1 matching 9 bases. In germline, CDR1 is SGHNT, CDR2 YYREEE (reference sequence). V was pared by 2 bases and J by 1 base, with 2 bases of the junction left unmatched. The length of the CDR3 is 15 residues. CDR3 residues: CASSLRTGGTDTQYF. The CDR3 DNA sequence: TGTGCCAGCAGCTTACGGACAGGGGGCACAGATACGCAGTATTTT.

This clone was seen once. This chain joins TRBV19 and TRBJ2-7, with TRBD1 matching 8 bases. The CDR3 sequence is 14 residues long. Germline V gives CDR1 LNHDA, CDR2 SQIVND (reference sequence). The ends lost 5 bases at V and 0 bases at J; junction bases unmatched: 3. CDR3 amino acids: CASSGDRSSYEQYF. The CDR3 nucleotides read TGTGCCAGTAGTGGGGACAGGAGCTCCTACGAGCAGTACTTC. Full variable domain (rest looked up from reference TRBV19 and TRBJ2-7): DGGITQSPKYLFRKEGQNVTLSCEQNLNHDAMYWYRQDPGQGLRLIYYSQIVNDFQKGDIAEGYSVSREKKESFPLTVTSAQKNPTAFYLCASSGDRSSYEQYFGPGTRLTVT.

V and J are TRBV5-6 and TRBJ1-3; 10 positions match TRBD1. With V trimmed by 4 bases and J by 2 bases, 3 bases remained unmatched. Germline V gives CDR1 SGHDT, CDR2 YYEEEE. The CDR3 contains 15 residues. This CDR3 reads CASSLDRGPGNTIYF. CDR3 DNA sequence: TGTGCCAGCAGCCTTGACAGGGGGCCTGGAAACACCATATATTTT.

The chain employs TRBV5-1 and TRBJ2-1; D might be TRBD1 (6 bases). Germline V gene lookup returns CDR1 SGHRS and CDR2 YFSETQ. The CDR3 consists of 20 residues. The V and J ends lost 0 bases and 2 bases respectively, with 24 bases between them. The CDR3 DNA follows: TGCGCCAGCAGCTTGGAAGGCCAGGGAATATGGACAGACACCTACAATGAGCAGTTCTTC. It is translated as CASSLEGQGIWTDTYNEQFF.

The V call is TRBV9, the J call TRBJ1-1; D might be TRBD1 (5 bases). Germline CDR1 is SGDLS and CDR2 is YYNGEE. V was trimmed by 3 bases and J by 3 bases, leaving 12 bases between them. The CDR3 length is 14 residues. The CDR3 region has the DNA TGTGCCAGCAGCGCAAGGGGTGGTGACACTGAAGCTTTCTTT. Protein sequence: CASSARGGDTEAFF. Together with reference TRBV9 and TRBJ1-1, the CDR3 gives the full variable domain: DSGVTQTPKHLITATGQRVTLRCSPRSGDLSVYWYQQSLDQGLQFLIQYYNGEERAKGNILERFSAQQFPDLHSELNLSSLELGDSALYFCASSARGGDTEAFFGQGTRLTVV.

This clone is a singleton in its sample. Germline is not matched at one junction end, which may reflect a read error. Other DNA sequences of this sample code for an identical CDR3. The chain recombines TRBV3-1 (or the pseudogene TRBV3-2) with TRBJ1-1, with no clear D. CDR3 length: 17 residues. From germline, CDR1 is LGHDT and CDR2 YNNKEL (reference sequence). For the CDR3, the DNA is TGTGCCAGCAGCCAAGAGGGGTCAGGACGGAGGAACACTGAGGCTTTCTTT. This gives the protein CASSQEGSGRRNTEAFF.

The genes are TRBV18 and TRBJ2-7; 12 bases line up with TRBD2. After removal of 4 bases from V and 0 bases from J, the junction contained 10 bases not matched to a gene. The germline V gene encodes CDR1 KGHSH and CDR2 LQKENI. The CDR3 loop spans 18 amino acids. As DNA, the CDR3 is TGTGCCAGCTCACGGGGGGGGACTAGCGGGTCCAGCTCCTACGAGCAGTACTTC. As protein: CASSRGGTSGSSSYEQYF.

The genes are TRBV30 and TRBJ1-1, with TRBD1 matching 8 bases. This CDR3 contains 12 residues. Trimming at V came to 5 bases and at J to 6 bases, leaving 5 bases not matched to a gene. Looked up from germline, CDR1 is GTSNPN and CDR2 is SVGIG (reference sequence). The CDR3 DNA is TGTGCCTGGTCACAGGGGGGGCCTGAAGCTTTCTTT. The encoded protein is CAWSQGGPEAFF.

This chain uses TRBV7-2 with TRBJ1-4; TRBD1 matches at 7 bases. Germline CDR1 and CDR2: SGHTA and FQGNSA. V trimming: 5 bases; J trimming: 0 bases; junction bases outside the gene matches: 6. The CDR3 is made up of 16 amino acids. The CDR3 bases are TGTGCCAGCAGCCAGAGACAGGGTGCAACTAATGAAAAACTGTTTTTT. It specifies CASSQRQGATNEKLFF.

This chain joins TRBV3-1 (or the pseudogene TRBV3-2) and TRBJ1-5; 10 bases align to TRBD1. V lost 1 base to trimming and J lost 9 bases; unmatched junction nucleotides: 6. The CDR3 loop spans 15 amino acids. From germline, CDR1 is LGHDT and CDR2 YNNKEL (reference sequence). The CDR3 protein is CASSQGDRGSPPQHF. CDR3 in DNA: TGTGCCAGCAGCCAAGGGGACAGGGGATCCCCGCCCCAGCATTTT.

This clone appeared a single time. V gene TRBV6-2 or TRBV6-3 combines with J gene TRBJ2-7; D is unclear. V was trimmed by 6 bases and J by 0 bases, leaving 6 bases between them. Germline V gene sequence: CDR1 MNHEY, CDR2 SVGEGT. The CDR3 has 12 amino acids. The CDR3 here is CASSQDSYEQYF. The CDR3 DNA reads TGTGCCAGCAGCCAGGACTCCTACGAGCAGTACTTC.

The V and J genes are TRBV6-6 and TRBJ2-7; 10 bases are shared with TRBD1. J was trimmed by 5 bases and V by 6 bases; bases with no gene match: 7. Germline CDR1 MNHNY, CDR2 SVGAGI (reference sequence). The CDR3 covers 14 residues. CDR3 amino acids: CASRRQGAKNEQYF. CDR3 DNA: TGTGCCAGCAGACGACAGGGGGCTAAGAACGAGCAGTACTTC.

V gene TRBV5-1 combines with J gene TRBJ2-3, with 12 bases matching TRBD2. The junction had 3 bases not matched to a gene; V was cut back by 4 bases and J by 0 bases. There are 16 residues in the CDR3. Germline CDR1 reads SGHRS; CDR2 reads YFSETQ. CDR3 nucleotides: TGCGCCAGCAGCGCGACTAGCGGGGGAAGCACAGATACGCAGTATTTT. Protein product: CASSATSGGSTDTQYF.

Points on this clone: At the DNA level, this CDR3 is encoded by other sequences in the same sample as well. J is TRBJ2-2 and V is TRBV6-5; D is uncertain. The CDR3 consists of 12 residues. The germline CDR1 and CDR2 sequences are MNHEY and SVGAGI. V lost 6 bases to trimming and J lost 2 bases, with 4 bases between them. The CDR3 sequence is CASRKNTGELFF. The CDR3 coding sequence is TGTGCCAGCAGAAAAAACACCGGGGAGCTGTTTTTT.

This clone was counted once. The V gene is TRBV2, the J gene TRBJ1-5, with 7 bases matching TRBD1. The CDR3 totals 13 residues. From germline, CDR1 is SNHLY and CDR2 FYNNEI. The V and J ends lost 6 bases and 4 bases, in that order; junction bases with no gene match: 3. The CDR3 nucleotides read TGTGCCAGCAGACCGGACAGGAATCAGCCCCAGCATTTT. Its translation: CASRPDRNQPQHF. The full variable domain, with the rest looked up from reference TRBV2 and TRBJ1-5, is EPEVTQTPSHQVTQMGQEVILRCVPISNHLYFYWYRQILGQKVEFLVSFYNNEISEKSEIFDDQFSVERPDGSNFTLKIRSTKLEDSAMYFCASRPDRNQPQHFGDGTRLSIL.

The chain couples TRBV5-8 to TRBJ1-3; D not resolved. Germline CDR1 SGHTS, CDR2 YDEGEE. V was clipped by 0 bases and J by 8 bases, with 12 bases between them. The CDR3 spans 14 residues. The CDR3 DNA reads TGTGCCAGCAGCTTGGTGGGTTCACTGCACACCATATATTTT. It encodes CASSLVGSLHTIYF.

The CDR3 sequence is CASSLHRGPGANVLTF. In nucleotides, the CDR3 is TGTGCCAGCAGCTTACACAGGGGACCCGGGGCCAACGTCCTGACTTTC. V is TRBV11-2 and J is TRBJ2-6, with TRBD1 matching over 7 bases. With V trimmed by 2 bases and J by 4 bases, 5 bases remained unmatched. Per the germline V gene, CDR1 is SGHAT and CDR2 is FQNNGV. CDR3 length equals 16 residues.

This chain joins TRBV19 and TRBJ2-2; D gene ambiguous. CDR3 length: 15 amino acids. Germline-derived CDR1 and CDR2 are LNHDA and SQIVND (reference sequence). Trimming shortened V by 3 bases and J by 0 bases, and 8 bases separated the two germline ends. The CDR3 nucleotides are TGTGCCAGTAGTATCTTAGGAGCGAACACCGGGGAGCTGTTTTTT. This codes for CASSILGANTGELFF.

The V gene is TRBV4-1, the J gene TRBJ2-6; the D gene could be TRBD1 or TRBD2 (5 bases each). The germline CDR1 and CDR2 sequences are MGHRA and YSYEKL. Trimming removed 4 bases from V and 0 bases from J, with 19 bases in between. The CDR3 runs to 19 residues. DNA of the CDR3: TGCGCCAGCAGCCCCGACCGGGACCCCGGCGGCTCTGGGGCCAACGTCCTGACTTTC. Amino acids: CASSPDRDPGGSGANVLTF.

This CDR3 reads CASSSRIANSPLHF. The CDR3 bases are TGTGCCAGCAGCTCCAGGATTGCAAATTCACCCCTCCACTTT. The gene calls are TRBV7-9 and TRBJ1-6; no clear D. Looked up from germline, CDR1 is SEHNR and CDR2 is FQNEAQ (reference sequence). Trimming took off 4 bases at V and 7 bases at J, with 11 bases between the two ends. This CDR3 is 14 amino acids long.

This chain joins TRBV5-1 and TRBJ2-5, with TRBD1 matching over 8 bases. The CDR3 runs 14 residues. After removal of 3 bases from V and 5 bases from J, the junction contained 6 bases not matched to a gene. Germline assignment: CDR1 SGHRS and CDR2 YFSETQ. The CDR3 protein is CASSYGQGRETQYF. The CDR3 bases are TGCGCCAGCAGCTACGGACAGGGCCGGGAGACCCAGTACTTC.

This clone showed up just once. The rearrangement links TRBV27 to TRBJ1-1; D is unresolved. This CDR3 region has 14 residues. Per germline, CDR1 MNHEY and CDR2 SMNVEV (reference sequence). The germline V and J ends were trimmed by 2 bases and 0 bases, with 7 bases remaining between them. CDR3: CASSLAGLNTEAFF. CDR3 bases: TGTGCCAGCAGTTTAGCCGGGCTGAACACTGAAGCTTTCTTT.